This TCR beta chain was profiled in a study of blood T cells in healthy people across ages. Background on the study: About one barcoded beta molecule per two T cells was the capture yield of template switching.

A J-beta primer mix and a sample-barcoded 5' primer were used in a second PCR of roughly 6 to 11 cycles. TCRdb reanalysed the 5' RACE reads using MiXCR and keeps one entry per CDR3 protein. The sample comprises under 2,000,000 distinct CDR3 sequences, about 49% of which are singletons, and roughly 2.1% rests with the top ten. From germline, CDR1 is KGHSH and CDR2 LQKENI. V was clipped by 2 bases and J by 0 bases; unmatched bases: 4. This CDR3 has 17 amino acids. Material: blood. This receptor was obtained from a woman aged 40 to 55 in good health. The V and J genes are TRBV18 and TRBJ2-6, with 7 nucleotides matching TRBD2. CDR3: CASSPAGVNSGANVLTF. CDR3 in DNA: TGTGCCAGCTCACCAGCGGGGGTTAACTCTGGGGCCAACGTCCTGACTTTC.